The clone carrying this TCR beta chain has at least ten counts. This CDR3 spans 17 amino acids. The germline V gene encodes CDR1 SGHNT and CDR2 YYREEE (reference sequence). V gave up 4 bases and J gave up 3 bases, with 22 bases separating them. This sample was included in a study of T cells of healthy individuals. TCRdb reanalysed the 5' RACE reads using MiXCR and keeps one entry per CDR3 protein. The sample yields about 40,000 distinct CDR3 sequences, 4.5% seen once. V usage is TRBV5-4 and J usage is TRBJ1-1; perhaps TRBD1 as D (5 bases). The receptor was derived from a human donor in good health. This chain's CDR3 is CASSQGAIGPSYTEAFF. CDR3 nucleotide sequence: TGTGCCAGCAGCCAGGGAGCGATCGGCCCCTCTTACACTGAAGCTTTCTTT.